These 7 T cell receptor beta chains were all obtained from the same sample, sequenced in a study of cytomegalovirus exposure and HLA in healthy donors. The primer mix had 60 Vbeta and 13 Jbeta primers. Libraries were prepared by immunoSEQ multiplex PCR; TCRdb keeps only in-frame clonotypes and omits some of them. The sample includes some 70,000 clones, 55% to 65% of them seen just once. Sequencing used PBMCs. These receptors were collected from a woman between 50 and 59 years old in good health and CMV-seronegative.

The V gene is TRBV6-5, the J gene TRBJ1-2; 7 bases fit TRBD1. The J segment lost 6 bases and the V segment lost 7 bases, leaving 11 bases of the junction unmatched. CDR3 size: 14 residues. Germline values: CDR1 MNHEY, CDR2 SVGAGI. CDR3 sequence (DNA): TGTGCCAGCACCATCTTGGGACAGACTAATGGCTACACCTTC. Protein: CASTILGQTNGYTF.

The chain combines TRBV5-4 with TRBJ2-7; 7 bases are shared with TRBD2. The CDR3 spans 15 residues. V lost 0 bases and J lost 6; bases outside the gene matches: 9. Germline values: CDR1 SGHNT, CDR2 YYREEE (reference sequence). The CDR3 region has the DNA TGTGCCAGCAGCTTGGAGGGAGGGTCCCCCTCCGAGCAGTACTTC. Protein product: CASSLEGGSPSEQYF.

CDR3 amino acids: CASSADRGLSYEQYF. CDR3 DNA sequence: TGTGCCAGCAGCGCGGACAGGGGGCTGTCCTACGAGCAGTACTTC. The chain recombines TRBV5-4 with TRBJ2-7; 11 bases agree with TRBD1. The trim removed 4 bases at V and 1 base at J, leaving 4 bases unmatched. The CDR3 spans 15 residues. The V gene's germline CDR1 is SGHNT and CDR2 YYREEE (reference sequence).

The chain is built from TRBV4-3 and TRBJ1-2; D may be TRBD1 (6 bases). The CDR3 has 15 amino acids. The V end was cut by 0 bases, the J end by 6 bases, with 14 bases between. Per germline, CDR1 LGHNA and CDR2 YSLEER. CDR3 DNA: TGCGCCAGCAGCCAAGAATGGGGGGGGCGCGATGGCTACACCTTC. Translated: CASSQEWGGRDGYTF.

V is TRBV6-5 and J is TRBJ1-1; D is perhaps TRBD1 (6 bases). Germline V CDR1 and CDR2: MNHEY, SVGAGI. CDR3 length: 14 residues. V was trimmed by 5 bases and J by 1 base, leaving 11 bases between them. The CDR3, as DNA: TGTGCCAGCAGTCCCGACAGGAGGAACACTGAAGCTTTCTTT. Its protein is CASSPDRRNTEAFF.

V usage is TRBV9 and J usage is TRBJ2-7, with 8 bases matching TRBD1. CDR1 and CDR2 from the germline V gene are SGDLS and YYNGEE. The CDR3 is made up of 16 amino acids. The V segment lost 3 bases and the J segment 2 bases; nucleotides outside the gene matches: 10. Here the CDR3 reads CASSEGPPRGPYEQYF. The CDR3 DNA sequence: TGTGCCAGCAGCGAGGGTCCGCCCAGGGGGCCCTACGAGCAGTACTTC.

V gene TRBV7-2 combines with J gene TRBJ2-7, with no clear D. Between the trimmed V and J ends, which lost 5 bases and 2 bases, there was a span of 13 bases. CDR1 and CDR2 from the germline V gene are SGHTA and FQGNSA. The CDR3 covers 14 residues. CDR3 amino acids: CASSPRLATYEQYF. The CDR3 DNA is TGTGCCAGCAGCCCCCGACTGGCAACCTACGAGCAGTACTTC.